One T cell receptor beta chain is described in this entry. The target antigen is unknown. These data come from a study of T cell repertoires in cytomegalovirus infection. Study-wide background: Based on public TCR beta signatures, there were indications of CMV infection and of a matching HLA type. General observations from the study: Clonotype analysis showed dominance of the ex vivo response by HLA-C-restricted CMV-specific TCR beta clonotypes.

TCRdb fed the reads into MiXCR, producing one record per CDR3 protein. The sample has a few hundred thousand distinct CDR3 sequences; 40% are singletons. This TCR was sampled from a human donor in good health (CMV status not recorded). Some clones in this sample may be carry-over from other donors' samples. The sequenced sample was cultured PBMCs, obtained from culture after CMV antigen stimulation.

The CDR3 spells CASSQRRAGGTDTQYF. The CDR3 DNA is TGCGCCAGCAGCCAACGTCGGGCAGGTGGCACAGATACGCAGTATTTT. The V call is TRBV4-1, the J call TRBJ2-3; the D is unclear. Trimming removed 2 bases at V and 1 base at J, with 13 bases between. The length of the CDR3 is 16 residues. The germline CDR1 and CDR2 sequences are MGHRA and YSYEKL.